This T cell receptor beta chain was identified during a study of OX40 agonist ivuxolimab in advanced cancers. With respect to the entire study: Ivuxolimab, which targeted the costimulatory receptor OX40 (CD134), was an agonistic, fully human IgG2 monoclonal antibody. Intravenous ivuxolimab was administered to patients every 2 weeks at six dose levels: 0.01, 0.1, 0.3, 1.5, 3 and 10 mg/kg. Among the 50 to 55 dose-escalation patients, some 19 had hepatocellular carcinoma, roughly 15 melanoma, 9 renal cell carcinoma and 9 head and neck cancer. In the dose-escalation cohort, 82.7% of patients were male, and the mean age was approximately 60 years, with a range of roughly 20 to 80. Patients were allowed to have had prior anti-PD-1, anti-PD-L1 or anti-CTLA-4 therapy, and approximately 40% of the dose-escalation patients had previously received checkpoint inhibitors. Partial responses occurred in three dose-escalation patients, of whom one had hepatocellular carcinoma and two had cutaneous melanoma. Peripheral TCRbeta sequencing aimed to test whether ivuxolimab altered TCR sequence diversity and caused clonal T-cell expansion. The paper describes the monotherapy dose-escalation part (N of about 54 patients) of the phase I trial of ivuxolimab. The full study reports these points: In the 0.1-3.0 mg/kg groups, partial responders were among the patients with the lowest normalized peripheral clonal expansion, particularly in CD8+ T cells. Which antigens the clonally expanded peripheral T cells were specific for was not determined. After ivuxolimab, CD8+ T cells had more expanded clones than CD4+ T cells on average. Low levels of normalized T-cell clonal expansion were also seen in some nonresponding patients. At doses from 0.1 to 3.0 mg/kg, clonal expansion was seen in both CD4+ and CD8+ blood T cells between baseline and week 6.

The junction carries 16 bases between V and J, which are trimmed by 0 bases and 7 bases respectively. As encoded in the germline V gene, CDR1 is MNHEY while CDR2 is SVGAGI. CDR3 length: 16 amino acids, cysteine to phenylalanine. The CDR3 DNA has 48 bases and is translated from base 1. The trial excluded patients who had a history of autoimmune disease or who were on systemic immunosuppression. Peripheral blood for TCR sequencing was drawn from every dose cohort at baseline, at cycle 4 day 1 and at cycle 7 day 1. The samples were taken from a phase I, first-in-human, multicenter, open-label dose-escalation trial of ivuxolimab. Adults with locally advanced or metastatic head and neck squamous cell, hepatocellular, melanoma or renal cell carcinoma were enrolled in the trial. Before TCR sequencing, CD4+ and CD8+ T cells were separately sorted from peripheral blood. Worth noting for this clone: This receptor's antigen is unknown. One base away there is no much larger clone; base qualities are not given.

Genomic DNA was isolated from the sorted cells so that the TCRbeta CDR3 region could be sequenced. The immunoSEQ Assay was used for sequencing of TCRbeta CDR3 regions. TCRdb took this table from immuneACCESS and kept in-frame rearrangements with V and J called. Such tables lack part of the clones; where checked against another copy, unresolved V genes explain under half of the gap, and the rest is unexplained. The sample data list around 37,000 clones, and roughly 76% of these were observed just once. About 19% of the sample lies in the top ten. Here the sequenced sample was CD4+ or CD8+ T cells sorted from blood, taken in a trial of the OX40 agonist ivuxolimab. This receptor was obtained from an adult with an advanced solid tumor such as melanoma, head and neck, liver or kidney cancer. Recombination joined TRBV6-5 with TRBJ1-5, and possibly TRBD1, on 6 matching bases. The CDR3 reads CASSYSGHEGGQPQHF. In nucleotides, the sequence is TGTGCCAGCAGTTACTCGGGCCATGAAGGGGGACAGCCCCAGCATTTT.